What follows are 13 T cell receptor beta chains derived from one specimen sequenced in a study of post-analysis software for immune sequencing data. Unique molecular identifiers were carried by the TCR beta cDNA libraries. TCRdb itself ran the PCR reads through MiXCR, one entry per CDR3 protein. The profile covers a few hundred thousand distinct CDR3 sequences, with approximately 42% appearing a single time and approximately 7.7% taken by the ten largest. What these receptors recognize is not known. Study-wide results and caveats: There were five TRBV segments more frequent in patients than controls, and TRBV5-6, TRBV5-1 and TRBV20-1 were among them.

The source material was blood. These receptors originate from a girl aged 2 to 9 with multiple sclerosis.

This rearrangement joins TRBV5-1 to TRBJ1-6; the D is unclear. The germline V and J ends were trimmed by 0 bases and 7 bases, with 8 bases remaining between them. The CDR3 is 14 amino acids. Germline V CDR1 and CDR2: SGHRS, YFSETQ. The CDR3 nucleotides read TGCGCCAGCAGCTTGGTTGCGGGAAATTCACCCCTCCACTTT. This translates into CASSLVAGNSPLHF.

The chain has TRBV29-1 and TRBJ1-2, with a weak D call TRBD1 (5 bases). The V gene's germline CDR1 is SQVTM and CDR2 ANQGSEA. Trimming removed 2 bases from V and 9 bases from J, with 19 bases in between. This CDR3 region has 14 residues. The CDR3 bases are TGCAGCGTTGAAAGGGTGGCGGTTGGACATAGCTACACCTTC. The encoded protein is CSVERVAVGHSYTF. Full variable domain (rest looked up from reference TRBV29-1 and TRBJ1-2): SAVISQKPSRDICQRGTSLTIQCQVDSQVTMMFWYRQQPGQSLTLIATANQGSEATYESGFVIDKFPISRPNLTFSTLTVSNMSPEDSSIYLCSVERVAVGHSYTFGSGTRLTVV.

This clonotype appeared a few times. The CDR3 here is CASSQGVRVLYGYTF. DNA for the CDR3: TGCGCCAGCAGCCAAGGAGTCAGAGTTCTCTATGGCTACACCTTC. The chain links TRBV4-1 to TRBJ1-2; D not resolved. The CDR3 covers 15 residues. Germline V gives CDR1 MGHRA, CDR2 YSYEKL. V was clipped by 1 base and J by 4 bases, with 13 bases between them.

V is TRBV5-1 and J is TRBJ2-5; D is possibly TRBD1 (6 bases). This CDR3 has 16 residues. From germline, CDR1 is SGHRS and CDR2 YFSETQ. Trimming shortened V by 0 bases and J by 1 base, and 13 bases separated the two germline ends. The CDR3 sequence: CASSLDTGWSQETQYF. The CDR3 coding sequence is TGCGCCAGCAGCTTGGATACAGGGTGGTCCCAAGAGACCCAGTACTTC.

This clonotype was seen only a few times. CDR3 sequence: CASSGGLIAKNIQYF. CDR3 nucleotides: TGTGCCAGCAGTGGAGGGCTCATAGCCAAAAACATTCAGTACTTC. This chain joins TRBV25-1 and TRBJ2-4, with TRBD2 as a possible D gene (5 bases). CDR1 and CDR2 from the germline V gene are MGHDK and SYGVNS. V was trimmed by 4 bases and J by 0 bases, leaving 10 bases between them. This CDR3 contains 15 residues.

This clonotype was counted a few times. The chain couples TRBV10-3 to TRBJ2-5, with a tentative D call TRBD1 (5 bases). Germline V gene data show CDR1 as ENHRY and CDR2 as SYGVKD. CDR3 length: 17 residues. V lost 3 bases and J lost 2, with 19 bases in between. CDR3: CAISESDSDPLQETQYF. In DNA form, the CDR3 reads TGTGCCATCAGTGAATCCGACAGTGACCCTCTACAAGAGACCCAGTACTTC.

This clonotype was detected only once. V is TRBV6-2 or TRBV6-3 and J is TRBJ1-1, with 12 bases lining up with TRBD1. V shed 0 bases and J 6 bases; nucleotides not matched to a gene: 2. The CDR3 spans 15 residues. Germline V lookup: CDR1 MNHEY, CDR2 SVGEGT. The CDR3 is CASSYSGQGASEAFF. Written as DNA, the CDR3 is TGTGCCAGCAGTTACTCGGGACAGGGGGCCTCTGAAGCTTTCTTT.

A word on this clonotype: One base away lies a much larger clone, so this may be a sequencing read error. The chain links TRBV5-1 to TRBJ1-2; perhaps TRBD1 as D (5 bases). The V end was cut by 4 bases, the J end by 4 bases, with 17 bases between. CDR1 SGHRS and CDR2 YFSETQ come from the germline V gene. The CDR3 spans 15 residues. The CDR3 region has the DNA TGCGCCAGCAGCCCAGGGCCCTCTCCTAGCTATGGCTACACCTTC. Encoded protein: CASSPGPSPSYGYTF. The whole variable domain, filled in from reference TRBV5-1 and TRBJ1-2, reads KAGVTQTPRYLIKTRGQQVTLSCSPISGHRSVSWYQQTPGQGLQFLFEYFSETQRNKGNFPGRFSGRQFSNSRSEMNVSTLELGDSALYLCASSPGPSPSYGYTFGSGTRLTVV.

The chain is built from TRBV10-3 and TRBJ2-7; D is undetermined. The V end was cut by 3 bases, the J end by 7 bases, with 19 bases between. CDR3 length: 15 residues. Germline CDR1 reads ENHRY; CDR2 reads SYGVKD. CDR3 loop: CAISDPGMGVGEQYF. For the CDR3, the DNA is TGTGCCATCAGTGACCCTGGTATGGGCGTGGGGGAGCAGTACTTC.

The sample holds many counts of this clonotype. Its ends do not fully match the called genes, so a read error is possible. The chain is built from TRBV12-3 or TRBV12-4 and TRBJ2-3; unclear D gene. CDR3 length equals 11 residues. Here the CDR3 reads CASSLADTQYF. CDR3 nucleotide sequence: TGTGCCAGCAGCTTAGCAGATACGCAGTATTTT.

This clonotype was recorded a few times. The V call is TRBV7-2, the J call TRBJ2-3; D is unresolved. Germline V lookup: CDR1 SGHTA, CDR2 FQGNSA. Deletions cut 3 bases from V and 6 bases from J, with 10 bases between. CDR3 size: 13 residues. The CDR3 nucleotides read TGTGCCAGCAGCTTGTTTGTTTTGGATACGCAGTATTTT. Protein product: CASSLFVLDTQYF.

V usage is TRBV7-9 and J usage is TRBJ2-2; D possibly uses TRBD1 or TRBD2 (5 bases each). Per the germline V gene, CDR1 is SEHNR and CDR2 is FQNEAQ (reference sequence). The CDR3 loop spans 16 amino acids. Deletions cut 3 bases from V and 5 bases from J, with 16 bases between. This CDR3 is CASSFRSQGGTGELFF. CDR3 in DNA: TGTGCCAGCAGCTTCCGCAGCCAGGGCGGGACCGGGGAGCTGTTTTTT.

As regards this clonotype: One junction end disagrees with the germline gene, perhaps due to a read error. The chain couples TRBV12-3 or TRBV12-4 to TRBJ1-1; a weak D match, TRBD1 (5 bases). This CDR3 spans 14 amino acids. CDR3 bases: TGTGCTAGCACCCGATCGGGCAGGGACACTGAAGCTTTCTTT. Translation: CASTRSGRDTEAFF.